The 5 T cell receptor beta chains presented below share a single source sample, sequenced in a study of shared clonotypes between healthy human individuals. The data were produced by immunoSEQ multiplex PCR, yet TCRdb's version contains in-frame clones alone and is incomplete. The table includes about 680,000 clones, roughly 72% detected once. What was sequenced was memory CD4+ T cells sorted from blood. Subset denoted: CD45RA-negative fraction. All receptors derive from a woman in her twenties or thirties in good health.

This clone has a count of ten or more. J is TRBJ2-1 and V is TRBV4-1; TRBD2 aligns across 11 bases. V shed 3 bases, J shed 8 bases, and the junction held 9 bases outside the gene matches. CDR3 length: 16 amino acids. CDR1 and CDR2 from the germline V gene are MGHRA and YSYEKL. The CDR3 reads CASSQSLAGEWYEQFF. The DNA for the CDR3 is TGCGCCAGCAGCCAGTCACTAGCGGGAGAATGGTATGAGCAGTTCTTC.

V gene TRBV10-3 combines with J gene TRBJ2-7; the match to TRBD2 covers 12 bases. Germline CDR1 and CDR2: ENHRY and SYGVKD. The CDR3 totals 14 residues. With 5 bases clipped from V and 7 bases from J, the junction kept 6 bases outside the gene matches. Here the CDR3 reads CAISPSGRASEQYF. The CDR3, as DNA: TGTGCCATCAGTCCTAGCGGGAGGGCGTCGGAGCAGTACTTC.

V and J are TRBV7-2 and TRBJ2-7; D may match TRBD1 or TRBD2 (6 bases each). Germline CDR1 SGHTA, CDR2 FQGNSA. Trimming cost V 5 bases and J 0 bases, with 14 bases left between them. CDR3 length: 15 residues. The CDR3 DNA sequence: TGTGCCAGCAGCGGGGGGCGGAGTAACTCCTACGAGCAGTACTTC. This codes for CASSGGRSNSYEQYF. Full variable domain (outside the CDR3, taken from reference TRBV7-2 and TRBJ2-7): GAGVSQSPSNKVTEKGKDVELRCDPISGHTALYWYRQSLGQGLEFLIYFQGNSAPDKSGLPSDRFSAERTGGSVSTLTIQRTQQEDSAVYLCASSGGRSNSYEQYFGPGTRLTVT.

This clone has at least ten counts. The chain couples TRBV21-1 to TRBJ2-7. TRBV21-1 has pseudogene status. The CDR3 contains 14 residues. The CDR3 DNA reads TGTGCCAGAGCCGTGGCCCAGAGCTCCTACGAGCAGTACTTC. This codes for CARAVAQSSYEQYF.

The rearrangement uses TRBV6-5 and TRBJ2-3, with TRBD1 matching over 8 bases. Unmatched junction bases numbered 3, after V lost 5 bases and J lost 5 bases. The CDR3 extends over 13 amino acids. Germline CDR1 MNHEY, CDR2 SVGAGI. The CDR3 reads CASSETGVDTQYF. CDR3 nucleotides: TGTGCCAGCAGTGAGACAGGGGTAGATACGCAGTATTTT.